This T cell receptor beta chain is from a study of T cell responses to AZD1222 COVID-19 vaccine. The CDR3 is 15 amino acids. V lost 1 base to trimming and J lost 2 bases; unmatched junction nucleotides: 4. Germline CDR1 reads LNHDA; CDR2 reads SQIVND (reference sequence). This clone was seen just once. No antigen is known for it. General study points: Nearly half of spike-specific TCRs reportedly go after variant regions that carry no mutations. Donors skewed white British and female; clonal diversity was possibly underestimated. Spike-specific TCR breadth and depth grew following two AZD1222 doses. The study sampled repertoires only after the peak T cell response.

Produced via immunoSEQ multiplex PCR; TCRdb's table is partial and in-frame only. This sample yields some 150,000 clones, of which about 87% are seen a single time; 2.5% to 4% belongs to the top ten. This rearrangement joins TRBV19 to TRBJ2-7, with TRBD2 matching 8 bases. The sample here was peripheral blood, taken on day 0 of AZD1222 vaccination. This TCR was recovered from an adult in good health. CDR3 region: CASSIVAGGTYEQYF. For the CDR3, the DNA is TGTGCCAGTAGTATAGTTGCGGGGGGAACCTACGAGCAGTACTTC.